The 12 T cell receptor beta chains below all came from one sample that was sequenced in a study of PD-L1 blockade in urothelial cancer. Profiled with immunoSEQ multiplex PCR; TCRdb holds only in-frame clones, not every one. Among roughly 120,000 clones, approximately 84% were seen once, and the ten largest hold 2.5% to 4%. Time point indicated: pretreatment peripheral blood. This material consisted of PBMCs, taken around atezolizumab (anti-PD-L1) treatment. These receptors were collected from a man aged 50-60 years with urothelial cancer.

The chain links TRBV18 to TRBJ1-1, with 9 bases identical to TRBD1. Germline V gene sequence: CDR1 KGHSH, CDR2 LQKENI. Germline trimming cut 2 bases from V and 5 bases from J; bases unmatched to any gene: 6. The CDR3 is made up of 15 amino acids. The CDR3: CASSPGIQGATEAFF. Here the CDR3 DNA reads TGTGCCAGCTCACCAGGAATACAGGGGGCGACTGAAGCTTTCTTT.

This clone occurred a few times. The chain has TRBV18 and TRBJ1-5; TRBD1 aligns across 9 bases. Germline values: CDR1 KGHSH, CDR2 LQKENI. This CDR3 region has 17 residues. Unmatched junction bases numbered 3, after V lost 0 bases and J lost 0 bases. Written as DNA, the CDR3 is TGTGCCAGCTCACCACCCGGACAGGGGATTAGCAATCAGCCCCAGCATTTT. It encodes CASSPPGQGISNQPQHF.

This clone came up a few times. The rearrangement uses TRBV29-1 and TRBJ2-2; D perhaps matches TRBD1 (6 bases). CDR1 is SQVTM and CDR2 is ANQGSEA in the germline V gene. Trimming took off 7 bases at V and 2 bases at J, with 17 bases between the two ends. The CDR3 covers 15 residues. For the CDR3, the DNA is TGCAGCGGTACTACAGGGTGGGGAAACACCGGGGAGCTGTTTTTT. Encoded protein: CSGTTGWGNTGELFF.

This clone showed up just once. J is TRBJ2-7 and V is TRBV2; 11 bases agree with TRBD2. Germline V gene lookup returns CDR1 SNHLY and CDR2 FYNNEI. V trimming: 3 bases; J trimming: 3 bases; junction bases outside the gene matches: 7. The CDR3 sequence is 16 residues long. CDR3 in DNA: TGTGCCAGCAGTGATTGGGGGACTAGCGGATTCTACGAGCAGTACTTC. Translated: CASSDWGTSGFYEQYF.

V is TRBV5-4 and J is TRBJ1-6; 11 bases line up with TRBD1. The trim removed 0 bases at V and 2 bases at J, leaving 10 bases unmatched. Germline values: CDR1 SGHNT, CDR2 YYREEE (reference sequence). CDR3 size: 20 residues. The CDR3 loop reads CASSLGGDRGSIPYNSPLHF. For the CDR3, the DNA is TGTGCCAGCAGCTTGGGCGGGGACAGGGGGTCGATCCCCTATAATTCACCCCTCCACTTT.

This sequence joins TRBV6-6 and TRBJ2-2, with 7 nucleotides matching TRBD1. CDR3 size: 15 residues. The V segment lost 3 bases and the J segment 4 bases; nucleotides outside the gene matches: 5. Germline V lookup: CDR1 MNHNY, CDR2 SVGAGI (reference sequence). As DNA, the CDR3 is TGTGCCAGCAGTTATTTGGCAGGGGGCACCGGGGAGCTGTTTTTT. This gives the protein CASSYLAGGTGELFF.

V and J are TRBV25-1 and TRBJ1-1; D not resolved. This CDR3 region has 13 residues. The V end lost 4 bases, the J end lost 1 base, and 7 bases lay between the germline ends. In germline, CDR1 is MGHDK, CDR2 SYGVNS. The CDR3 nucleotides are TGTGCCAGCAGTGCCACACCGAACACTGAAGCTTTCTTT. Translated: CASSATPNTEAFF.

This clone has a count of ten or more. This sequence joins TRBV11-1 and TRBJ1-1, with 7 positions matching TRBD1. The junction had 4 bases not matched to a gene; V was cut back by 2 bases and J by 4 bases. Per germline, CDR1 SGHAT and CDR2 FQDESV (reference sequence). There are 14 residues in the CDR3. The DNA of the CDR3 is TGTGCCAGCAGCTTATCACAGGGGACCACTGAAGCTTTCTTT. This encodes CASSLSQGTTEAFF.

This rearrangement joins TRBV5-6 to TRBJ2-3, with D possibly being TRBD2 (5 bases). The germline V gene has CDR1 SGHDT and CDR2 YYEEEE. The V gene lost 4 bases and the J gene lost 4 bases, with 13 bases spanning the gap. CDR3 length: 14 residues. CDR3 in DNA: TGTGCCAGCAGCCCCGGCGGGCAGGCAGATACGCAGTATTTT. Translating gives CASSPGGQADTQYF.

V usage is TRBV30 and J usage is TRBJ2-2; 9 bases line up with TRBD2. Unmatched junction bases numbered 5, after V lost 4 bases and J lost 5 bases. This CDR3 is built from 14 residues. CDR1 is GTSNPN, CDR2 SVGIG, per germline (reference sequence). The CDR3 loop is CAWNSGSGTGELFF. CDR3 in DNA: TGTGCCTGGAATAGCGGGAGCGGAACCGGGGAGCTGTTTTTT.

The chain links TRBV7-3 to TRBJ2-1; tentatively, D is TRBD1 (7 bases). Germline CDR1 and CDR2: SGHTA and FQGTGA. Trimming stripped 2 bases from V and 6 bases from J, with 20 bases between. The CDR3 is made up of 17 amino acids. The CDR3 protein is CASSLPGSGRGANEQFF. DNA for the CDR3: TGTGCCAGCAGCTTACCGGGTAGTGGCAGGGGGGCCAATGAGCAGTTCTTC.

The chain employs TRBV6-6 and TRBJ1-2, with a weak D call TRBD1 (6 bases). Trimming removed 5 bases at V and 12 bases at J, with 19 bases between. This CDR3 has 13 residues. Germline V gene data show CDR1 as MNHNY and CDR2 as SVGAGI (reference sequence). CDR3: CASSAFGGRGDTF. The CDR3 bases are TGTGCCAGCAGTGCCTTCGGCGGGAGGGGGGACACCTTC.